Listed below are T cell receptor beta chains from one sample, sequenced in a study of molecular identifiers for immune sequencing clone quantification. TCRdb recomputed calls from the PCR reads with MiXCR, one row per CDR3 protein. The table records over 65,000 distinct CDR3 sequences, 20% to 25% of them present only once. The sample consisted of naive CD8+ T cells from blood, with Jurkat cell RNA spiked in. These receptors were taken from a human donor in good health. Some libraries in this study had Jurkat cell RNA spiked in. Each CDR3 is given with its conserved first and last residue. Each record gives: V gene, J gene, clone size, D gene, CDR3 protein, CDR3 DNA. D genes are given only for firm matches. Not all rows give a size; the values are once, few, many and, for expanded clones, a class.

>TRBV24-1|TRBJ2-2|many|TRBD2
CATSPLTSGSTGELFF
TGTGCCACCAGTCCCCTGACTAGCGGGAGCACCGGGGAGCTGTTTTTT
>TRBV27|TRBJ2-2|NA|NA
CASGWDPYSGELFF
TGTGCCAGCGGTTGGGACCCTTACTCCGGGGAGCTGTTTTTT
>TRBV30|TRBJ1-1|many|NA
CACHGRTNTEAFF
TGTGCCTGCCACGGACGGACGAACACTGAAGCTTTCTTT
>TRBV28|TRBJ2-1|NA|TRBD2
CASRRLAGVLGEQFF
TGTGCCAGCAGAAGACTAGCGGGAGTTTTAGGTGAGCAGTTCTTC
>TRBV29-1|TRBJ2-3|once|NA
CGVSVGGRFTATQYF
TGCGGCGTTTCGGTAGGGGGTCGATTCACAGCTACGCAGTATTTT
>TRBV9|TRBJ2-7|few|TRBD2
CASSPRLAISYEQYF
TGTGCCAGCAGCCCCAGACTAGCGATCAGCTACGAGCAGTACTTC
>TRBV7-7|TRBJ2-3|many|TRBD2
CASSLLAGSDTQYF
TGTGCCAGCAGCTTACTAGCGGGGTCAGATACGCAGTATTTT
>TRBV27|TRBJ1-2|few|NA
CASSLSLTGAPYGYTF
TGTGCCAGCAGTTTAAGCTTGACGGGGGCGCCCTATGGCTACACCTTC
>TRBV12-3/TRBV12-4|TRBJ2-5|NA|NA
CASSSRGLQETQYF
TGTGCCAGCAGTTCCCGGGGCCTTCAAGAGACCCAGTACTTC
>TRBV5-6|TRBJ1-1|many|NA
CASSLIRDARRRNTEAFF
TGTGCCAGCAGCTTAATACGAGACGCAAGAAGGAGGAACACTGAAGCTTTCTTT
>TRBV19|TRBJ1-5|many|NA
CASSPGPEDQPQHF
TGTGCCAGTAGCCCCGGACCGGAGGATCAGCCCCAGCATTTT
>TRBV5-1|TRBJ2-7|many|NA
CASSLSSGPGYEQYF
TGCGCCAGCAGCTTGTCATCCGGCCCCGGTTACGAGCAGTACTTC
>TRBV4-1|TRBJ2-6|few|NA
CASGLEGANVLTF
TGCGCCAGCGGACTGGAGGGGGCCAACGTCCTGACTTTC
>TRBV5-1|TRBJ2-5|NA|NA
CASSFNPWGSRETQYF
TGCGCCAGCAGCTTTAATCCGTGGGGTTCGAGGGAGACCCAGTACTTC
>TRBV30|TRBJ2-3|many|NA
CACGQQSTDTQYF
TGTGCCTGCGGACAGCAATCTACAGATACGCAGTATTTT
>TRBV5-4|TRBJ1-1|few|NA
CASSFEQEAFF
TGTGCCAGCAGCTTTGAGCAAGAAGCTTTCTTT
>TRBV7-8|TRBJ2-3|NA|NA
CASSLGPTDTQYF
TGTGCCAGCAGCTTGGGTCCAACAGATACGCAGTATTTT
>TRBV4-1|TRBJ2-1|NA|NA
CASSQDPVSYNEQFF
TGCGCCAGCAGCCAAGATCCCGTTTCTTACAATGAGCAGTTCTTC
>TRBV6-5|TRBJ2-1|NA|TRBD2
CASSYGPSQSGSGHNEQFF
TGTGCCAGCAGTTACGGCCCCTCCCAGAGCGGGAGTGGACACAATGAGCAGTTCTTC
>TRBV19|TRBJ2-2|NA|TRBD2
CASSIVSGATGELFF
TGTGCCAGTAGTATAGTTAGCGGGGCGACCGGGGAGCTGTTTTTT